This T cell receptor beta chain was found in a study of OX40 agonist ivuxolimab in advanced cancers. Whole-study context: Each dose-escalation patient presented with hepatocellular carcinoma, melanoma, renal cell or head and neck cancer. Study-wide findings and caveats: Expanded clones belonging to CD8+ T cells outnumbered, on average, those of CD4+. Compared with others, partial responders at 0.1-3.0 mg/kg displayed clonal expansion among the lowest.

With regard to this clone: As yet, its antigen is unknown.

Libraries were prepared by immunoSEQ multiplex PCR; TCRdb keeps only in-frame clonotypes and omits some of them. The data show about 82,000 clones, about 90% seen once. This clonotype originated in an adult with an advanced solid tumor such as melanoma, head and neck, liver or kidney cancer. Sequencing used CD4+ or CD8+ T cells sorted from blood, obtained in a trial of the OX40 agonist ivuxolimab.

CDR3 protein: CASSRGGASPLHF. The DNA of the CDR3 is TGTGCCAGCAGTAGGGGAGGAGCATCACCCCTCCACTTT. This sequence joins TRBV27 and TRBJ1-6, with D possibly TRBD1 on 5 matching bases. The CDR3 is made up of 13 amino acids. Deletions cut 5 bases from V and 10 bases from J, with 12 bases between. Germline values: CDR1 MNHEY, CDR2 SMNVEV (reference sequence).